This T cell receptor (beta chain) comes out of a study of CD8+ T cells in alopecia areata (dated by TCRdb to the late 2010s). For context, the study as a whole: The treated patients, all with moderate-to-severe alopecia areata, were enrolled in an open-label pilot trial of oral tofacitinib given at 5 to 10 mg twice daily. Patients stayed on tofacitinib for 6 to 18 months and then had 6 months of follow-up off drug so that delayed response and recurrence could be assessed. Disease severity in treated patients was measured with the SALT score, which quantifies the percentage of affected scalp surface area. In both human patients and the C3H/HeJ mouse model, the study applied high-throughput TCRbeta sequencing to look at T cell clonal expansion in alopecia areata. On the human side, TCRbeta sequencing was run on scalp tissue and on sorted CD4+ and CD8+ peripheral blood T cells from healthy controls and from alopecia areata patients with either patchy or totalis/universalis disease. Biopsies were taken from tofacitinib-treated patients at baseline and at 4 and 24 weeks of treatment, and a later scalp biopsy was taken in several of the tofacitinib-treated patients. Clonality in the scalp was compared among normal scalp (n=4), patchy alopecia areata scalp (n=8), and alopecia totalis/universalis scalp (n=8). RNA came from the PAXgene miRNA kit for fixed scalp, the miRNeasy kit for PBMCs, and the RNeasy kit for mouse skin. TCRbeta CDR3 regions were amplified by immunoSEQ multiplex PCR with 35 Vbeta forward and 13 Jbeta reverse primers.

V was cut back by 8 bases and J by 1 base, leaving a gap of 9 bases between them. The CDR3 numbers 12 residues from cysteine through phenylalanine. CDR3 DNA is the only sequence kept; it has 36 bases, read in frame from the first base. As encoded in the germline V gene, CDR1 is SGHVS while CDR2 is FNYEAQ. According to the study, the label for this sample's time point signals: about 4 weeks on oral tofacitinib. Reading the label with the study, this specimen's treatment or condition is: oral pan-JAK inhibitor, 5-10 mg twice daily. Lesional scalp punch biopsies and peripheral blood were collected from alopecia areata patients. PBMCs were isolated by density centrifugation and stained for CD3, CD4 and CD8, and CD4+ and CD8+ T cells were sorted on a FACSAria. Library preparation employed the immunoSEQ multiplex PCR assay. RNA was extracted from all samples and reverse transcribed into cDNA as template for TCR sequencing. First-strand cDNA was synthesized using SuperScript III with a 2:1 mix of oligo-dT and random hexamers. A synthetic immune receptor repertoire was used to assess amplification bias, and residual bias was removed computationally. The authors processed their data as follows. Raw reads were preprocessed to remove errors, and CDR3 was defined by IMGT conventions from the conserved cysteine to phenylalanine. To get clonality, Shannon entropy was normalized by log2 of the number of productive unique TCRs and the result was subtracted from 1. Scalp TCRbeta sequences were cross-referenced with sorted blood CD4 and CD8 repertoires so that the CD4 or CD8 identity of scalp clones could be inferred. TCRdb holds this immuneACCESS table with in-frame rearrangements only. Some clones are missing; in checked studies, unresolved V genes explain under half, and the rest has no known cause. The DNA gave D and trimming, while V, J and clone size come from that table. Present in this sample are about 210,000 clones, roughly 64% of which were seen just once. The leading ten clones occupy around 4.3% of the sample.

A word on this clone: The antigen this receptor binds is unknown. No clone much larger than this one lies a single base away; base qualities are absent.

What the study reported, not specific to this receptor: Resident alphabeta T cells in normal human skin are also sequenced, complicating scalp TCR repertoire analysis, unlike mouse skin dominated by gammadelta T cells. Shared TCR sequences between patients were less evident than in mice, which may be partly attributable to HLA diversity in the patient population. Scalp clonality and the number of expanded CD8+ clones among the top 100 scalp clones were significantly decreased by tofacitinib. Many expanded lesional clones were found to persist in scalp and blood during tofacitinib treatment, and relapse after treatment cessation may be partly explained by this persistence. Compared with normal scalp, lesional scalp had higher clonality and more expanded CD8+ clones, particularly in alopecia totalis/universalis, a pattern that suggests antigenic drive. Because the treated cohort was small and had only one nonresponder, larger studies are needed to examine links between baseline CD8+ expansion and response.

The material was CD4+ T cells sorted from blood, obtained at week 4, from a patient treated with tofacitinib. The clonotype comes from a human donor with alopecia areata. Recombination joined TRBV7-6 with TRBJ2-7, with no confident D gene call. The encoded CDR3 is CASGRSSYEQYF. The bases are TGTGCCAGCGGGCGGAGTTCCTACGAGCAGTACTTC.